The rows below give T cell receptor beta chains drawn from one sample of a study of shared clonotypes between healthy human individuals. Measured with immunoSEQ multiplex PCR; TCRdb has only the in-frame clones, and not every one. The sample includes about 1.9 million clones, 80% to 95% of them seen just once. Specimen: naive CD8+ T cells from PBMCs. These receptors were obtained from a man between 18 and 35 years old in good health. Some clones in this sample may be carry-over from other donors' samples. Each CDR3 is given with its conserved first and last residue. D genes are given only for firm matches. Some rows mark clone size as missing; the rest say once, few, many or name a class of expanded clone.

- | TRBJ2-2 | TRBV7-2 | 16 | - | CASSLLIVAATGELFF | TGTGCCAGCAGCTTATTAATTGTAGCGGCCACCGGGGAGCTGTTTTTT
TRBD1 | TRBJ1-2 | TRBV6-6 | 14 | - | CAHTNRDSNYGYTF | TGTGCCCACACAAACCGGGACAGTAACTATGGCTACACCTTC
TRBD1 | TRBJ2-5 | TRBV18 | 13 | - | CASSYDREETQYF | TGTGCCAGCTCATACGACAGGGAGGAGACCCAGTACTTC
TRBD2 | TRBJ2-3 | TRBV7-2 | 17 | - | CASSLVGGAGGMGTQYF | TGTGCCAGCAGCTTAGTAGGCGGCGCGGGAGGAATGGGAACGCAGTATTTT
- | TRBJ2-1 | TRBV27 | 13 | - | CASRGGPWKEQFF | TGTGCCAGCAGGGGGGGTCCATGGAAAGAGCAGTTCTTC
- | TRBJ1-1 | TRBV5-4 | 11 | few | CASSLGLEAFF | TGTGCCAGCAGCTTAGGACTTGAAGCTTTCTTT
- | TRBJ1-1 | TRBV6-6 | 15 | - | CASSYSKGVFTEAFF | TGTGCCAGCAGTTACTCAAAAGGGGTTTTTACTGAAGCTTTCTTT
TRBD1 | TRBJ2-7 | TRBV28 | 16 | - | CASSLLGQGLSYEQYF | TGTGCCAGCAGTTTATTGGGACAGGGACTCTCCTACGAGCAGTACTTC
TRBD1 | TRBJ1-5 | TRBV19 | 17 | - | CASSILTGGRSNQPQHF | TGTGCCAGTAGTATCCTCACAGGGGGCAGGAGCAATCAGCCCCAGCATTTT
- | TRBJ2-2 | TRBV4-1 | 15 | - | CASSQDPGASGELFF | TGCGCCAGCAGCCAAGATCCGGGGGCTTCCGGGGAGCTGTTTTTT
- | TRBJ2-5 | TRBV14 | 17 | once | CASSQAFWARDQETQYF | TGTGCCAGCAGCCAAGCGTTCTGGGCTCGGGACCAAGAGACCCAGTACTTC
- | TRBJ2-1 | TRBV30 | 12 | - | CAWRGQPHEQFF | TGTGCCTGGAGGGGGCAGCCCCATGAGCAGTTCTTC
TRBD1 | TRBJ2-1 | TRBV9 | 14 | - | CASSLGQGLDEQFF | TGTGCCAGCAGCCTCGGACAGGGGTTGGATGAGCAGTTCTTC
TRBD1 | TRBJ2-5 | TRBV2 | 16 | - | CASRRKMTGYQETQYF | TGTGCCAGCAGACGAAAAATGACAGGGTACCAAGAGACCCAGTACTTC
TRBD2 | TRBJ2-3 | TRBV11-2 | 16 | - | CASSLTSGRSTDTQYF | TGTGCCAGCAGCTTAACTAGCGGGAGATCGACAGATACGCAGTATTTT
- | TRBJ1-2 | TRBV28 | 9 | - | CASKGGYTF | TGTGCCAGCAAGGGTGGCTACACCTTC
- | TRBJ1-4 | TRBV2 | 16 | once | CASSRPTRAFNEKLFF | TGTGCCAGCAGTCGACCTACTCGGGCCTTTAATGAAAAACTGTTTTTT
TRBD1 | TRBJ1-2 | TRBV27 | 14 | - | CASSYTGVLSGYTF | TGTGCCAGCAGTTACACAGGGGTTCTTTCCGGCTACACCTTC
- | TRBJ1-5 | TRBV7-9 | 12 | - | CASSLQGEPQHF | TGTGCCAGCAGCCTACAGGGTGAGCCCCAGCATTTT
TRBD2 | TRBJ2-5 | TRBV27 | 17 | - | CASSLSRDYLLLGTQYF | TGTGCCAGCAGTTTATCTAGGGACTACCTCCTCCTGGGGACCCAGTACTTC
TRBD2 | TRBJ2-1 | TRBV27 | 15 | - | CASRTLAGGPNEQFF | TGTGCCAGCAGGACTCTAGCGGGAGGGCCCAATGAGCAGTTCTTC
- | TRBJ2-1 | TRBV6-4 | 12 | - | CASSDSGVEQFF | TGTGCCAGCAGTGACTCTGGGGTTGAGCAGTTCTTC
TRBD2 | TRBJ2-3 | TRBV9 | 14 | - | CASRGTSGTDTQYF | TGTGCCAGCAGGGGGACTAGCGGCACAGATACGCAGTATTTT
- | TRBJ2-1 | TRBV5-8 | 14 | - | CASSPSGGGREQFF | TGTGCCAGCAGCCCGAGTGGGGGCGGTAGGGAGCAGTTCTTC
- | TRBJ2-7 | TRBV2 | 13 | - | CASSVGQGYEQYF | TGTGCCAGCAGTGTCGGGCAGGGCTACGAGCAGTACTTC
- | TRBJ1-2 | TRBV7-8 | 14 | - | CASSQVGPGYGYTF | TGTGCCAGCAGCCAAGTGGGGCCTGGCTATGGCTACACCTTC
TRBD1 | TRBJ1-2 | TRBV29-1 | 11 | - | CSVVGQGGYTF | TGCAGCGTGGTCGGACAGGGAGGCTACACCTTC
TRBD2 | TRBJ2-1 | TRBV19 | 17 | - | CASSLPAGLSSYNEQFF | TGTGCCAGTAGTTTACCAGCGGGATTGAGCTCCTACAATGAGCAGTTCTTC
- | TRBJ2-5 | TRBV11-2 | 18 | - | CASRPRVWGPSDEETQYF | TGTGCCAGCAGGCCCCGGGTGTGGGGCCCCAGCGATGAAGAGACCCAGTACTTC
- | TRBJ2-7 | TRBV6-5 | 16 | - | CASSYSSWPKHYEQYF | TGTGCCAGCAGTTACTCGTCTTGGCCAAAACACTACGAGCAGTACTTC
- | TRBJ2-1 | TRBV28 | 11 | - | CASSFANEQFF | TGTGCCAGCAGTTTTGCAAATGAGCAGTTCTTC
TRBD1 | TRBJ1-2 | TRBV2 | 15 | - | CASSPEDRTLYGYTF | TGTGCCAGCAGCCCAGAGGACAGGACCCTCTATGGCTACACCTTC
TRBD1 | TRBJ1-4 | TRBV2 | 13 | - | CASQGQFNEKLFF | TGTGCCAGCCAGGGACAGTTTAATGAAAAACTGTTTTTT
- | TRBJ1-4 | TRBV19 | 16 | - | CASSIRTAATNEKLFF | TGTGCCAGTAGTATTCGGACAGCAGCAACTAATGAAAAACTGTTTTTT
- | TRBJ1-1 | TRBV7-8 | 19 | - | CASSSTHRRAPLLNTEAFF | TGTGCCAGCAGCTCGACCCATCGGAGGGCGCCCCTACTGAACACTGAAGCTTTCTTT
- | TRBJ2-2 | TRBV28 | 14 | - | CASSLSPIPGELFF | TGTGCCAGCAGTTTATCCCCTATTCCCGGGGAGCTGTTTTTT
TRBD2 | TRBJ2-5 | TRBV5-6 | 15 | - | CASSLFGGSGETQYF | TGTGCCAGCAGCTTGTTTGGCGGGAGTGGCGAGACCCAGTACTTC
TRBD2 | TRBJ2-5 | TRBV28 | 16 | - | CASSDPGLAGTETQYF | TGTGCCAGCAGTGACCCAGGACTAGCGGGAACAGAGACCCAGTACTTC
- | TRBJ2-1 | TRBV9 | 17 | - | CASSPTPGRLSYNEQFF | TGTGCCAGCAGCCCTACGCCAGGGAGGTTGTCCTACAATGAGCAGTTCTTC
TRBD2 | TRBJ2-7 | TRBV5-5 | 17 | - | CASSLAGLAGDVREQYF | TGTGCCAGCAGCTTGGCCGGACTAGCGGGAGATGTACGCGAGCAGTACTTC
- | TRBJ2-3 | TRBV10-3 | 17 | - | CAISMPTQGTDTDTQYF | TGTGCCATCAGCATGCCGACCCAGGGGACGGACACAGATACGCAGTATTTT
TRBD2 | TRBJ2-7 | TRBV7-2 | 15 | - | CASSLGAGGLYEQYF | TGTGCCAGCAGCTTAGGAGCGGGAGGTCTTTACGAGCAGTACTTC
- | TRBJ2-3 | TRBV4-3 | 15 | - | CASSQEAEPADTQYF | TGCGCCAGCAGCCAAGAGGCGGAGCCGGCAGATACGCAGTATTTT
- | TRBJ1-4 | TRBV28 | 14 | - | CASRGGWVDEKLFF | TGTGCCAGCAGAGGGGGTTGGGTGGATGAAAAACTGTTTTTT
- | TRBJ1-1 | TRBV9 | 14 | - | CASSVEFGNTEAFF | TGTGCCAGCAGCGTAGAGTTCGGAAACACTGAAGCTTTCTTT
- | TRBJ2-3 | TRBV9 | 17 | - | CASSVASLLASTDTQYF | TGTGCCAGCAGCGTAGCTTCCCTCCTAGCTAGCACAGATACGCAGTATTTT
TRBD1 | TRBJ2-1 | TRBV25-1 | 13 | - | CASRETGGHEQFF | TGTGCCAGCAGAGAGACAGGGGGCCATGAGCAGTTCTTC
TRBD1 | TRBJ2-2 | TRBV2 | 14 | few | CASSGTGGTGELFF | TGTGCCAGCAGTGGTACAGGGGGAACCGGGGAGCTGTTTTTT
TRBD2 | TRBJ2-2 | TRBV4-2 | 17 | few | CASSQTGTTLYTGELFF | TGTGCCAGCAGCCAAACCGGGACTACCCTATACACCGGGGAGCTGTTTTTT
- | TRBJ2-7 | TRBV27 | 13 | - | CASSPQGNYEQYF | TGTGCCAGCAGTCCACAGGGTAACTACGAGCAGTACTTC
- | TRBJ2-7 | TRBV7-9 | 13 | - | CASRPGAGNEQYF | TGTGCCAGCAGACCCGGGGCGGGAAACGAGCAGTACTTC
- | TRBJ2-3 | TRBV28 | 15 | - | CASSLSEPLSDTQYF | TGTGCCAGCAGTTTATCGGAGCCTTTATCGGATACGCAGTATTTT
TRBD2 | TRBJ2-1 | TRBV5-6 | 16 | - | CASSLAWREGRYVQFF | TGTGCCAGCAGCTTGGCCTGGCGGGAGGGCCGGTACGTGCAGTTCTTC
- | TRBJ1-1 | TRBV9 | 13 | - | CASSTQGNTEAFF | TGTGCCAGCAGCACACAGGGAAACACTGAAGCTTTCTTT